The T cell receptor beta chain under discussion was sequenced for a study of blood T cell repertoires in COVID-19. The data were produced by immunoSEQ multiplex PCR, yet TCRdb's version contains in-frame clones alone and is incomplete. Of 150,000 to 200,000 clones listed, roughly 88% are singletons. Worth noting for this clone: The same CDR3 can be traced to other DNA sequences in this sample.

The CDR3 contains 14 residues. V lost 2 bases, J lost 6 bases, and 8 bases lay in between. Germline V gene sequence: CDR1 KGHSH, CDR2 LQKENI. Sequenced: peripheral blood. This receptor was identified in a woman aged 60-75 years with acute or convalescent COVID-19. The chain is built from TRBV18 and TRBJ1-6, with TRBD1 as a possible D gene (5 bases). CDR3: CASSPETANSPLHF. Written as DNA, the CDR3 is TGTGCCAGCTCACCAGAGACAGCTAATTCACCCCTCCACTTT. The variable domain in full, with the rest retrieved from reference TRBV18 and TRBJ1-6, is NAGVMQNPRHLVRRRGQEARLRCSPMKGHSHVYWYRQLPEEGLKFMVYLQKENIIDESGMPKERFSAEFPKEGPSILRIQQVVRGDSAAYFCASSPETANSPLHFGNGTRLTVT.